The TCR beta chain described here comes from a study of blood T cell repertoires in COVID-19. The CDR3 totals 13 residues. Unmatched junction bases numbered 13, after V lost 4 bases and J lost 16 bases. Per the germline V gene, CDR1 is LGHNA and CDR2 is YSLEER. Libraries were prepared by immunoSEQ multiplex PCR; TCRdb keeps only in-frame clonotypes and omits some of them. The table records 240,000 or so clones, 80% to 85% of them present only once. The rearrangement links TRBV4-3 to TRBJ2-4; TRBD2 matches at 7 bases. The origin of this receptor is a young woman with acute or convalescent COVID-19. Sample: peripheral blood. The CDR3 is CASSLSPGRPGYF. CDR3 nucleotides: TGCGCCAGCAGCCTAAGCCCCGGGAGGCCCGGATACTTC.